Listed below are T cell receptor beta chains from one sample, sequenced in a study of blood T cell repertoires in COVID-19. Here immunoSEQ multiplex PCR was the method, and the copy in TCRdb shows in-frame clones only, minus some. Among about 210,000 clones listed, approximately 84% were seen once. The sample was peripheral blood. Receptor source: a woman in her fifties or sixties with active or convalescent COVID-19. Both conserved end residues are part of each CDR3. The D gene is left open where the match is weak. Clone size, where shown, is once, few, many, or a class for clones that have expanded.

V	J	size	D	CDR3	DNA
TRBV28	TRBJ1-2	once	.	CASRGGDKTNYGYTF	TGTGCCAGCAGAGGGGGGGACAAGACCAACTATGGCTACACCTTC
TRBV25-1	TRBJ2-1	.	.	CASSGLQASSYNEQFF	TGTGCCAGCAGTGGATTACAGGCGAGCTCCTACAATGAGCAGTTCTTC
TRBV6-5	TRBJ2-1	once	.	CASSYSRSQGHNEQFF	TGTGCCAGCAGTTACTCTAGGTCGCAGGGGCACAATGAGCAGTTCTTC
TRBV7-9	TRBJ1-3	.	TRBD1	CASSLRTGGIGNTIYF	TGTGCCAGCAGCTTACGTACAGGGGGCATTGGAAACACCATATATTTT
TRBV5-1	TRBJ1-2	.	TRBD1	CASSLTGDGYGYTF	TGCGCCAGCAGCCTGACAGGGGACGGCTATGGCTACACCTTC
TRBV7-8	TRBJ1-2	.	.	CASSSLNYGYTF	TGTGCCAGCAGCTCCCTTAACTATGGCTACACCTTC
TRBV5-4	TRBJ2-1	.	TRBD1	CASSLGQGYNEQFF	TGTGCCAGCAGCTTGGGACAGGGCTACAATGAGCAGTTCTTC
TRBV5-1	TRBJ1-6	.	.	CASSRDTQNSPLHF	TGCGCCAGCAGCAGGGACACCCAAAATTCACCCCTCCACTTT
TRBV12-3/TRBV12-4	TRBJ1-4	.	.	CASSLYSNEKLFF	TGTGCCAGCAGTTTATACAGTAATGAAAAACTGTTTTTT
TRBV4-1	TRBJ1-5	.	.	CASSQEEQPNQPQHF	TGCGCCAGCAGCCAAGAGGAGCAGCCCAATCAGCCCCAGCATTTT
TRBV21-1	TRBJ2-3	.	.	CASSSAVLARSDTQYF	TGTGCCAGCAGCTCGGCGGTGCTCGCCCGTTCTGATACGCAGTATTTT
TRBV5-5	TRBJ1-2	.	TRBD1	CASSLAEGAPGYTF	TGTGCCAGCAGCTTGGCTGAGGGGGCGCCTGGCTACACCTTC
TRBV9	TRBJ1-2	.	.	CASSVEGVRGYTF	TGTGCCAGCAGCGTAGAGGGGGTTCGAGGCTACACCTTC
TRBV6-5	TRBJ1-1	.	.	CASSSSGQNTEAFF	.
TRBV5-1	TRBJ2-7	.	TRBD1	CASKTLGQGAFEQYF	TGCGCCAGCAAAACCTTGGGACAGGGGGCGTTCGAGCAGTACTTC
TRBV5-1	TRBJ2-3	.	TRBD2	CASSGGGNTDTQYF	TGCGCCAGCAGCGGCGGGGGGAACACAGATACGCAGTATTTT
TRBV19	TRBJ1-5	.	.	CASSKDSNVGNQPQHF	TGTGCCAGTAGTAAGGATAGCAATGTCGGCAATCAGCCCCAGCATTTT
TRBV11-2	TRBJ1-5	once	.	CASSLKGDSGYSNQPQHF	TGTGCCAGCAGCTTAAAAGGGGATTCGGGCTATAGCAATCAGCCCCAGCATTTT
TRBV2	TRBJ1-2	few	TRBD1	CASRPGQGINYGYTF	TGTGCCAGCAGGCCGGGACAGGGGATAAACTATGGCTACACCTTC
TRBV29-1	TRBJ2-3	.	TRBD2	CSVGLAGADTQYF	TGCAGCGTTGGACTAGCGGGAGCGGATACGCAGTATTTT
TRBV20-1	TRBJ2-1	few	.	CSVVENEQFF	TGCAGTGTGGTTGAGAATGAGCAGTTCTTC
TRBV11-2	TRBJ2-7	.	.	CASSLAGERATEQYF	TGTGCCAGCAGCTTAGCCGGGGAGAGAGCTACCGAGCAGTACTTC
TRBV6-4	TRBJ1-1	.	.	CASSREEGTEAFF	TGTGCCAGCAGTCGGGAGGAGGGCACTGAAGCTTTCTTT
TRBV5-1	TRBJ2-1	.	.	CASSVDTSSYNEQFF	TGCGCCAGCAGCGTTGACACCAGCTCCTACAATGAGCAGTTCTTC
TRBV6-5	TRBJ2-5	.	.	CASWDFWGTQYF	TGTGCCTCATGGGACTTTTGGGGGACCCAGTACTTC
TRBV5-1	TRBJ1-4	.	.	CASSTGSTHEKLFF	TGCGCCAGCAGCACCGGGAGCACACATGAAAAACTGTTTTTT
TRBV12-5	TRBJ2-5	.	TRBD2	CASGSGGQETQYF	TGTGCTAGTGGTTCGGGGGGTCAAGAGACCCAGTACTTC
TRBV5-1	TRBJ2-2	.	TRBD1	CASSLDRGRPGELFF	TGCGCCAGCAGCCTGGACAGGGGGCGGCCCGGGGAGCTGTTTTTT
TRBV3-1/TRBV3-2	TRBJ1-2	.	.	CASSQNTGTYGYTF	TGTGCCAGCAGCCAAAACACAGGGACCTATGGCTACACCTTC
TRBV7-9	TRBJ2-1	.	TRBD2	CAGERELSYNEQFF	TGTGCCGGAGAGCGGGAGCTTTCCTACAATGAGCAGTTCTTC
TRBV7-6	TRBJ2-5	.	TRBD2	CASSSGAGGETQYF	TGTGCCAGCAGCTCAGGTGCGGGAGGGGAGACCCAGTACTTC
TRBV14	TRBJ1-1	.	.	CASSPLTGLSGGRTEAFF	TGTGCCAGCAGCCCTCTGACAGGTCTATCGGGGGGCAGGACTGAAGCTTTCTTT
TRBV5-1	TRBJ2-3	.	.	CASSSNHFTDTQYF	TGCGCCAGCAGCTCGAATCACTTCACAGATACGCAGTATTTT
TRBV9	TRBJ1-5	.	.	CASSPNSQGGAQPQHF	TGTGCCAGCAGCCCCAATAGTCAGGGAGGTGCTCAGCCCCAGCATTTT
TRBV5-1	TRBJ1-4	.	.	CASSLDTDNEKLFF	TGCGCCAGCAGCTTGGACACCGATAATGAAAAACTGTTTTTT
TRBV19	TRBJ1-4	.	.	CASSGREGRDKEKLFF	TGTGCCAGTAGTGGACGCGAGGGCCGTGATAAGGAAAAACTGTTTTTT
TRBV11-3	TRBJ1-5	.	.	CASSFRQPQHF	TGTGCCAGCAGCTTCAGACAGCCCCAGCATTTT
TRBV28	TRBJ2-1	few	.	CASMARVVGEQFF	TGTGCCAGCATGGCCCGGGTGGTAGGTGAGCAGTTCTTC
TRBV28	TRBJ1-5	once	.	CASSSTGTQPQHF	TGTGCCAGCAGTTCTACGGGAACCCAGCCCCAGCATTTT
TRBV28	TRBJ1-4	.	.	CASSLYSPRGKVEKLFF	TGTGCCAGCAGTTTATACTCCCCCCGGGGAAAGGTTGAAAAACTGTTTTTT
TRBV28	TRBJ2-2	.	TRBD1	CASSLRTGNTGELFF	TGTGCCAGCAGTTTGAGGACAGGGAACACCGGGGAGCTGTTTTTT
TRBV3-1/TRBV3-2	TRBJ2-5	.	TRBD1	CASSQDVGAGGETQYF	TGTGCCAGCAGCCAAGACGTAGGGGCAGGGGGAGAGACCCAGTACTTC
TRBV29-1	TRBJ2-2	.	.	CSVASRVRTGELFF	TGCAGCGTCGCCTCTAGAGTTCGGACCGGGGAGCTGTTTTTT
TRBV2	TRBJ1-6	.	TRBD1	CARAGTGASPLHF	TGTGCCAGGGCAGGGACAGGAGCTTCACCCCTCCACTTT
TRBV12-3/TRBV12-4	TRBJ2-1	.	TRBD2	CASSLGTSGSWFF	TGTGCCAGCAGTTTAGGGACTAGCGGGAGTTGGTTCTTC
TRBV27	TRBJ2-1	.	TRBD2	CASSFPGAGGNNEQFF	TGTGCCAGCAGTTTTCCTGGAGCGGGGGGTAATAATGAGCAGTTCTTC
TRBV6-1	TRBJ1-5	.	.	CASSEGDKSNQPQHF	TGTGCCAGCAGTGAAGGGGACAAAAGCAATCAGCCCCAGCATTTT
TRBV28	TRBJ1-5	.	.	CASSSMPGGQPQHF	TGTGCCAGCAGTTCCATGCCTGGGGGGCAGCCCCAGCATTTT
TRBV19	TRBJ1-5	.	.	CASSVTGNQPQHF	TGTGCCAGTAGCGTGACAGGCAATCAGCCCCAGCATTTT
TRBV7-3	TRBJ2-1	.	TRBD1	CASSSAGGSLYNEQFF	TGTGCCAGCAGCTCAGCAGGGGGCAGCCTCTACAATGAGCAGTTCTTC
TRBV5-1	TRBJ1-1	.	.	CASSSQGSLMNTEAFF	TGCGCCAGCAGCTCTCAGGGGAGTTTGATGAACACTGAAGCTTTCTTT
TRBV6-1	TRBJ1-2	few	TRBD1	CASSEAQRGGQGQSYGYTF	TGTGCCAGCAGTGAAGCGCAACGGGGTGGACAGGGTCAGAGCTATGGCTACACCTTC
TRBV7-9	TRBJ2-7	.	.	CASSLALSEQYF	TGTGCCAGCAGCTTAGCTTTGAGTGAGCAGTACTTC
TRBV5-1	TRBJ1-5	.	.	CASSLDGPNQPQHF	TGCGCCAGCAGCTTGGATGGGCCCAATCAGCCCCAGCATTTT
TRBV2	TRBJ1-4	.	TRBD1	CASSGQGGGEKLFF	TGTGCCAGCAGTGGACAGGGCGGCGGTGAAAAACTGTTTTTT
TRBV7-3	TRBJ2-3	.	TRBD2	CASSLGTSGNTDTQYF	TGTGCCAGCAGCCTTGGGACTAGCGGAAACACAGATACGCAGTATTTT
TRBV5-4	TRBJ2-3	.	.	CASRGGPTDTQYF	TGTGCCAGCAGAGGCGGGCCCACAGATACGCAGTATTTT
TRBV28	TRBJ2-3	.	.	CASSLLSVGVSVTDTQYF	TGTGCCAGCAGTTTATTATCCGTCGGGGTGTCGGTCACAGATACGCAGTATTTT
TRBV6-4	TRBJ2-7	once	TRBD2	CASSDPGTSVEDPAYEQYF	TGTGCCAGCAGTGACCCCGGGACTAGCGTGGAGGATCCCGCCTACGAGCAGTACTTC